Each of the 8 T cell receptor beta chains below was sequenced from the same sample in a study of blood T cell repertoires in COVID-19. Produced via immunoSEQ multiplex PCR; TCRdb's table is partial and in-frame only. The sample holds around 89,000 clones, around 88% seen once. Sequencing was performed on peripheral blood. The receptors were sampled from a man in his sixties with acute or convalescent COVID-19.

The chain employs TRBV27 and TRBJ2-7; 7 bases agree with TRBD2. This CDR3 is 13 amino acids long. V gave up 8 bases and J gave up 6 bases; unmatched junction bases: 10. The V gene's germline CDR1 is MNHEY and CDR2 SMNVEV (reference sequence). This CDR3 reads CASRTRVSAEQYF. CDR3 nucleotides: TGTGCCAGCCGGACTAGGGTATCGGCCGAGCAGTACTTC.

The sample holds one count of this clone. The chain has TRBV19 and TRBJ1-1; 7 bases match TRBD1. This CDR3 spans 14 amino acids. With V trimmed by 5 bases and J by 4 bases, 7 bases remained unmatched. In germline, CDR1 is LNHDA, CDR2 SQIVND (reference sequence). CDR3 in amino acids: CASSLPNRGTEAFF. The CDR3 nucleotides are TGTGCCAGTAGTCTCCCGAACAGGGGCACTGAAGCTTTCTTT.

The genes are TRBV25-1 and TRBJ1-4; 9 positions match TRBD1. The CDR3 runs 16 residues. The germline CDR1 and CDR2 sequences are MGHDK and SYGVNS. V was pared by 0 bases and J by 5 bases, with 4 bases of the junction left unmatched. The CDR3: CASSEYYGTGNEKLFF. The CDR3 nucleotides are TGTGCCAGCAGTGAATATTACGGGACAGGGAATGAAAAACTGTTTTTT.

The rearrangement joins TRBV6-5 to TRBJ1-2, with D hard to call. This CDR3 region has 14 residues. Germline assignment: CDR1 MNHEY and CDR2 SVGAGI. The V gene lost 7 bases and the J gene lost 4 bases, with 16 bases spanning the gap. The CDR3 is CASKPSVSGYGYTF. The CDR3 DNA reads TGTGCCAGCAAGCCCTCGGTTAGTGGCTATGGCTACACCTTC.

The chain recombines TRBV11-1 with TRBJ2-3; no clear D. CDR1 SGHAT and CDR2 FQDESV come from the germline V gene (reference sequence). V shed 7 bases and J shed 3 bases, with 11 bases lying between them. CDR3 length equals 13 residues. CDR3 amino acids: CASTQRLTDTQYF. CDR3 in DNA: TGTGCCAGCACCCAGAGGTTAACAGATACGCAGTATTTT. Based on the CDR3 plus reference TRBV11-1 and TRBJ2-3, the full variable domain is EAEVAQSPRYKITEKSQAVAFWCDPISGHATLYWYRQILGQGPELLVQFQDESVVDDSQLPKDRFSAERLKGVDSTLKIQPAELGDSAMYLCASTQRLTDTQYFGPGTRLTVL.

V and J are TRBV2 and TRBJ1-1; D ambiguous. The V gene lost 6 bases and the J gene lost 4 bases, with 15 bases spanning the gap. The germline gives CDR1 SNHLY, CDR2 FYNNEI. The CDR3 is made up of 14 amino acids. The DNA for the CDR3 is TGTGCCAGCAGCGCTTGGGGAGGGATCACTGAAGCTTTCTTT. It specifies CASSAWGGITEAFF. Looking up the rest from reference TRBV2 and TRBJ1-1 gives the full variable domain: EPEVTQTPSHQVTQMGQEVILRCVPISNHLYFYWYRQILGQKVEFLVSFYNNEISEKSEIFDDQFSVERPDGSNFTLKIRSTKLEDSAMYFCASSAWGGITEAFFGQGTRLTVV.

J is TRBJ1-5 and V is TRBV12-3 or TRBV12-4; tentative D call: TRBD1 (5 bases). The ends were cut back, 3 bases at V and 9 bases at J, with 12 bases in the middle. The CDR3 is 13 amino acids. The CDR3 protein is CASSLGQRMPQHF. The DNA for the CDR3 is TGTGCCAGCAGTTTGGGGCAACGGATGCCCCAGCATTTT.

V usage is TRBV12-3 or TRBV12-4 and J usage is TRBJ1-2; possibly TRBD1 for D (5 bases). The V end lost 5 bases, the J end lost 8 bases, and 12 bases lay between the germline ends. CDR3 length: 12 amino acids. CDR3 DNA sequence: TGTGCCAGCAGTCCCGACAGCGCCGGCTACACCTTC. Translation gives CASSPDSAGYTF.